This T cell receptor (beta chain) appears in the sequencing data of a study of T cell repertoires in cytomegalovirus infection (dated by TCRdb to between 2018 and 2020). Turning to the overall study: The peptide stimulations were aimed at well-studied HLA-B-restricted epitopes as well as recently identified HLA-C-restricted CMV epitopes, whose presentation resists viral immunomodulation. Donor HLA type was relevant to the analysis, as public TCR beta signatures indicated carriage of CMV infection together with the matching HLA type. On the study overall, not on this receptor specifically: In both this cohort and an independent roughly 400-donor cohort, the cumulative frequency of public TCR beta family members distinguished carriers of CMV infection plus the relevant HLA type. In the ex vivo response, HLA-C-restricted CMV-specific TCR beta clonotypes were dominant, and in two of eight donors the single most frequent clonotype came from this HLA-C-restricted group.

Regarding this clonotype: The antigen it binds to is not known. Per-base qualities were not stored, and no clone one base away is much larger.

What the treatment or condition label conveys for this sample: in vitro stimulation with specific CMV peptide epitopes to enrich CMV-specific T cells. TCRdb shows the sequencer as Illumina HiSeq 1500. The public reads were quality trimmed at Q25 with fastp and then assembled into clones with MiXCR by TCRdb, keeping productive beta chains. Each record represents a unique CDR3 protein, reported with the most common genes and DNA among its rows. This sample lists hundreds of thousands of distinct CDR3 sequences; roughly 46% were detected once. The ten largest clones take up about 45% of the sample. The sequence was collected from a human donor in good health (CMV status not recorded). Some clones in this sample may be carry-over from other donors' samples. Sequenced material: cultured PBMCs, taken from culture after CMV antigen stimulation.

The CDR3 protein: CSASIQASNQPQHF. The nucleotides read TGCAGTGCTAGTATCCAGGCTAGCAATCAGCCCCAGCATTTT. In this chain, TRBV20-1 is recombined with TRBJ1-5; the D gene remains uncertain. CDR1 DFQATT and CDR2 SNEGSKA are derived from the germline V gene (reference sequence). From the cysteine through the phenylalanine, the CDR3 covers 14 amino acids. Only the CDR3 region is kept as DNA, spanning 42 bases read in frame from base 1. Between the V and J ends, shortened by 3 bases and 0 bases respectively, the junction contains 9 bases.